These 27 T cell receptor beta chains were all obtained from the same sample, sequenced in a study of cytomegalovirus exposure and HLA in healthy donors. The PCR ran on 60 Vbeta and 13 Jbeta primers. Produced via immunoSEQ multiplex PCR; TCRdb's table is partial and in-frame only. The listing records 45,000 to 70,000 clones. Sample: PBMCs. These receptors came from a young woman in good health and CMV-seropositive.

The chain uses TRBV6-5 and TRBJ2-3; 8 positions agree with TRBD2. V was clipped by 5 bases and J by 6 bases; unmatched bases: 10. Germline-derived CDR1 and CDR2 are MNHEY and SVGAGI. The CDR3 is made up of 15 amino acids. CDR3 sequence (DNA): TGTGCCAGCAGTCCTACTAGCGGCCTGCCGGATACGCAGTATTTT. Its translation: CASSPTSGLPDTQYF.

The chain is built from TRBV29-1 and TRBJ2-3; 11 bases line up with TRBD2. Unmatched junction bases numbered 10, after V lost 5 bases and J lost 6 bases. The CDR3 is 15 residues long. Germline V lookup: CDR1 SQVTM, CDR2 ANQGSEA. CDR3 sequence: CSVFPGLAAPDTQYF. CDR3 sequence (DNA): TGCAGCGTTTTTCCGGGACTAGCGGCTCCTGATACGCAGTATTTT.

J is TRBJ2-5 and V is TRBV30, with 7 bases fitting TRBD1. Trimming removed 2 bases from V and 4 bases from J; junction bases left unmatched: 4. Looked up from germline, CDR1 is GTSNPN and CDR2 is SVGIG (reference sequence). The length of the CDR3 is 13 residues. The CDR3, as DNA: TGTGCCTGGAGTACAGGGGATTCAGAGACCCAGTACTTC. It yields the protein CAWSTGDSETQYF.

The DNA of the CDR3 is TGTGCCAGCAGTGAAACGGGGACAGGGTCAAATGAGCAGTTCTTC. This codes for CASSETGTGSNEQFF. The rearrangement links TRBV6-1 to TRBJ2-1; 9 bases map to TRBD1. Germline lookup yields CDR1 MNHNS and CDR2 SASEGT. J lost 7 bases, V lost 2 bases, and 6 bases had no gene match. The CDR3 runs 15 residues.

The chain is built from TRBV19 and TRBJ1-1, with 9 bases fitting TRBD1. V dropped 10 bases and J dropped 2; count of bases not matched to a gene: 5. CDR1 and CDR2 (germline): LNHDA, SQIVND (reference sequence). This CDR3 spans 13 amino acids. The CDR3: CATHTGGNTEAFF. Here the CDR3 DNA reads TGTGCCACCCATACAGGGGGCAACACTGAAGCTTTCTTT.

The chain carries TRBV5-1 and TRBJ1-1, with D unclear. Trimming stripped 0 bases from V and 8 bases from J, with 8 bases between. The CDR3 contains 12 residues. CDR1 and CDR2 (germline): SGHRS, YFSETQ. CDR3 sequence: CASSLDDNEAFF. In nucleotides, the CDR3 is TGCGCCAGCAGCTTGGATGACAACGAAGCTTTCTTT.

The rearrangement links TRBV6-1 to TRBJ2-3; 11 bases align to TRBD1. V gave up 11 bases and J gave up 4 bases; unmatched junction bases: 5. CDR1 and CDR2 from the germline V gene are MNHNS and SASEGT. The CDR3 sequence is 13 residues long. Written as DNA, the CDR3 is TGTGCCCAGGGGGACAGGGGGGCAGATACGCAGTATTTT. Its translation is CAQGDRGADTQYF.

In regard to this clone: At one boundary the junction diverges from the germline segment, which might be a read error. The chain recombines TRBV7-7 with TRBJ2-7; 8 bases fit TRBD2. Germline assignment: CDR1 SSHAT and CDR2 FNYEAQ (reference sequence). The CDR3 covers 15 residues. The CDR3 region has the DNA TGTGCTAGCAGCTTAGATATTAGCGGGACCTACGAGCAGTACTTC. Its translation is CASSLDISGTYEQYF.

This sequence joins TRBV4-1 and TRBJ1-2; D is ambiguous. Trimming shortened V by 3 bases and J by 1 base, and 9 bases separated the two germline ends. Per the germline V gene, CDR1 is MGHRA and CDR2 is YSYEKL. There are 14 residues in the CDR3. The CDR3 DNA follows: TGCGCCAGCAGCCAGGGGAGGCTTAACTATGGCTACACCTTC. As protein: CASSQGRLNYGYTF.

The chain is built from TRBV20-1 and TRBJ2-2; D is possibly TRBD1 (5 bases). The V gene's germline CDR1 is DFQATT and CDR2 SNEGSKA (reference sequence). Trimming left V 1 base short and J 12 bases short, with 9 bases between. CDR3 size: 11 residues. CDR3 amino acids: CSARVAGKLFF. The DNA for the CDR3 is TGCAGTGCTAGAGTCGCAGGGAAGCTGTTTTTT.

The rearrangement uses TRBV4-2 and TRBJ2-5, with TRBD2 matching over 13 bases. Unmatched junction bases numbered 8, after V lost 0 bases and J lost 7 bases. Germline V gives CDR1 LGHNA, CDR2 YNFKEQ. The CDR3 is made up of 17 amino acids. The chain's CDR3 is CASSQEPWTSGSGTQYF. In DNA form, the CDR3 reads TGTGCCAGCAGCCAAGAACCCTGGACTAGCGGGAGCGGGACCCAGTACTTC.

This chain connects TRBV7-9 to TRBJ2-4; 7 bases match TRBD1. The CDR3 is made up of 15 amino acids. V was clipped by 5 bases and J by 8 bases; unmatched bases: 12. Germline V gene sequence: CDR1 SEHNR, CDR2 FQNEAQ (reference sequence). DNA for the CDR3: TGTGCCAGCAGCCCACTCGTTACAGGGGTGTACATTCAGTACTTC. Its protein product is CASSPLVTGVYIQYF.

The rearrangement joins TRBV9 to TRBJ1-2; the D gene is possibly TRBD1 (5 bases). CDR3 size: 13 residues. Trimming left V 3 bases short and J 6 bases short, with 12 bases between. Germline CDR1 is SGDLS and CDR2 is YYNGEE. The CDR3 sequence is CASSDSGGNGYTF. DNA of the CDR3: TGTGCCAGCAGCGACTCCGGGGGAAATGGCTACACCTTC.

V usage is TRBV5-5 and J usage is TRBJ1-1, with D unclear. The V end was cut by 6 bases, the J end by 6 bases, with 12 bases between. The CDR3 runs 12 residues. CDR1 and CDR2 from the germline V gene are SGHKS and YYEKEE (reference sequence). The chain's CDR3 is CASNVLSSEAFF. Here the CDR3 DNA reads TGTGCCAGCAACGTTTTGAGTTCTGAAGCTTTCTTT.

The chain joins TRBV5-4 to TRBJ2-7; 9 nucleotides align to TRBD1. With 0 bases clipped from V and 4 bases from J, the junction kept 8 bases outside the gene matches. There are 16 residues in the CDR3. Germline assignment: CDR1 SGHNT and CDR2 YYREEE (reference sequence). Here the CDR3 DNA reads TGTGCCAGCAGCTTGGGACCCGACAGGGGGAGGTACGAGCAGTACTTC. Amino acids: CASSLGPDRGRYEQYF.

The chain employs TRBV18 and TRBJ1-1, with no clear D. V lost 2 bases and J 7 bases, leaving 11 bases between the germline ends. CDR1 is KGHSH, CDR2 LQKENI, per germline. The CDR3 contains 13 residues. The DNA of the CDR3 is TGTGCCAGCTCACCAGAAGTGGTCAGTGAAGCTTTCTTT. It yields the protein CASSPEVVSEAFF.

J is TRBJ1-5 and V is TRBV6-1; 9 positions match TRBD1. With 2 bases clipped from V and 4 bases from J, the junction kept 9 bases outside the gene matches. There are 17 residues in the CDR3. Per the germline V gene, CDR1 is MNHNS and CDR2 is SASEGT. The CDR3 nucleotides read TGTGCCAGCAGTGAACGACAGGGGGTTAGGGGGAATCAGCCCCAGCATTTT. Protein: CASSERQGVRGNQPQHF.

V usage is TRBV6-5 and J usage is TRBJ1-5; no reliable D call. Trimming removed 2 bases at V and 0 bases at J, with 8 bases between. The CDR3 is 15 residues long. Germline CDR1 reads MNHEY; CDR2 reads SVGAGI. CDR3 protein: CASSYPAGSNQPQHF. For the CDR3, the DNA is TGTGCCAGCAGTTACCCCGCAGGTAGCAATCAGCCCCAGCATTTT.

The CDR3 DNA sequence: TGTGCCAGCAGTTACTCGCGCGGGGAGCTGTTTTTT. Amino acid sequence: CASSYSRGELFF. The chain couples TRBV6-5 to TRBJ2-2; no clear D. V was trimmed by 0 bases and J by 7 bases, leaving 3 bases between them. Germline CDR1 and CDR2: MNHEY and SVGAGI. This CDR3 has 12 residues.

The J gene is TRBJ1-2, the V gene TRBV7-2; D gene unclear. This CDR3 region has 12 residues. V lost 2 bases and J 8 bases, leaving 9 bases between the germline ends. The V gene's germline CDR1 is SGHTA and CDR2 FQGNSA. The CDR3: CASSLPPRGYTF. As DNA, the CDR3 is TGTGCCAGCAGCTTACCCCCACGGGGCTACACCTTC.

The rearrangement links TRBV14 to TRBJ1-1, with TRBD1 as a possible D gene (5 bases). The germline V gene has CDR1 SGHDN and CDR2 FVKESK. This CDR3 has 13 residues. Trimming left V 4 bases short and J 5 bases short, with 11 bases between. Here the CDR3 DNA reads TGTGCCAGCAGCCTCCAGGGTGCAACTGAAGCTTTCTTT. It specifies CASSLQGATEAFF. Drawing the rest from reference TRBV14 and TRBJ1-1, the complete variable domain is EAGVTQFPSHSVIEKGQTVTLRCDPISGHDNLYWYRRVMGKEIKFLLHFVKESKQDESGMPNNRFLAERTGGTYSTLKVQPAELEDSGVYFCASSLQGATEAFFGQGTRLTVV.

This rearrangement joins TRBV19 to TRBJ1-5; 7 nucleotides line up with TRBD1. Germline CDR1 and CDR2: LNHDA and SQIVND (reference sequence). After removal of 8 bases from V and 0 bases from J, the junction contained 13 bases not matched to a gene. This CDR3 is built from 17 residues. The CDR3 protein is CASATTGDAGSNQPQHF. The CDR3 region has the DNA TGTGCCAGTGCAACTACAGGGGACGCGGGTAGCAATCAGCCCCAGCATTTT.

On this clone: An end of the junction does not agree with germline; a read error may underlie this. The rearrangement joins TRBV30 to TRBJ1-2; 7 positions match TRBD1. Germline CDR1 GTSNPN, CDR2 SVGIG (reference sequence). The CDR3 is made up of 15 amino acids. As DNA, the CDR3 is TGTGCCGGGAGTGTACAGGACAGGCCGTACTATGGCTACACCTTC. This gives the protein CAGSVQDRPYYGYTF. Full variable domain (remainder filled in from reference TRBV30 and TRBJ1-2): SQTIHQWPATLVQPVGSPLSLECTVEGTSNPNLYWYRQAAGRGLQLLFYSVGIGQISSEVPQNLSASRPQDRQFILSSKKLLLSDSGFYLCAGSVQDRPYYGYTFGSGTRLTVV.

The rearrangement links TRBV12-5 to TRBJ1-1; D not resolved. V lost 6 bases and J 0 bases, leaving 8 bases between the germline ends. From germline, CDR1 is LGHNT and CDR2 FRNRAP. The CDR3 consists of 13 residues. CDR3 protein: CASGPTLNTEAFF. In DNA form, the CDR3 reads TGTGCTAGTGGCCCGACTTTGAACACTGAAGCTTTCTTT.

The V and J genes are TRBV2 and TRBJ2-2; D possibly corresponds to TRBD2 (6 bases). The CDR3 is made up of 12 amino acids. Germline CDR1 reads SNHLY; CDR2 reads FYNNEI. Trimming left V 7 bases short and J 6 bases short, with 9 bases between. The chain's CDR3 is CASTREAGELFF. The CDR3 DNA reads TGTGCCAGCACAAGGGAGGCCGGGGAGCTGTTTTTT.

The gene calls are TRBV14 and TRBJ1-4; TRBD1 is a possible D gene (6 bases). This CDR3 spans 16 amino acids. Germline V gene data show CDR1 as SGHDN and CDR2 as FVKESK. Trimming stripped 3 bases from V and 5 bases from J, with 16 bases between. CDR3 residues: CASSHPKQGVNEKLFF. The CDR3 DNA follows: TGTGCCAGCAGCCACCCAAAACAGGGAGTGAATGAAAAACTGTTTTTT.

The chain has TRBV5-1 and TRBJ2-5; 8 bases align to TRBD2. The CDR3 contains 14 residues. Germline V CDR1 and CDR2: SGHRS, YFSETQ. Germline trimming cut 4 bases from V and 3 bases from J; bases unmatched to any gene: 5. The CDR3 region is CASSATSAKETQYF. CDR3 coding DNA: TGCGCCAGCAGCGCGACTAGCGCGAAAGAGACCCAGTACTTC.